The following is a T cell receptor (beta chain) sequence with its context. What it binds is not known. Produced via immunoSEQ multiplex PCR; TCRdb's table is partial and in-frame only. The sample shows fewer than 75,000 clones, about 85% of them seen only once. The data derive from a study of T cell responses to AZD1222 COVID-19 vaccine. Study-wide findings and caveats: As reported, nearly half of all spike-specific TCRs target variant regions that are unmutated. A rise in Spike-specific TCR breadth and depth followed two AZD1222 doses.

The CDR3 sequence is 14 residues long. Germline CDR1 is SQVTM and CDR2 is ANQGSEA. Trimming removed 4 bases at V and 2 bases at J, with 15 bases between. This chain joins TRBV29-1 and TRBJ2-7; possibly TRBD1 for D (6 bases). This receptor was identified in an adult in good health. The sample was peripheral blood, taken on day 0 of AZD1222 vaccination. This CDR3 reads CSVAPTGYPYEQYF. The CDR3 coding sequence is TGCAGCGTTGCGCCTACAGGGTATCCCTACGAGCAGTACTTC.